The 3 T cell receptor beta chains given below trace back to one sample, sequenced in a study of low-dose radiotherapy and immunotherapy resistance in tumors. Alpha- and beta-chain coverage of first-strand cDNA came from TRAV- and TRBV-specific primers. The PCR that amplified TCRs ran for approximately 20 cycles, relying on a constant-region primer and a V-primer adapter. MiXCR was run by TCRdb on the reads, yielding one entry per CDR3 protein. Among tens of thousands of distinct CDR3 sequences listed, 20% to 25% were seen once. The time point here: after trial treatment. Regarding treatment: LDRT plus nivolumab, ipilimumab, low-dose cyclophosphamide and aspirin (RACIN trial). Sequencing used PBMCs, obtained after low-dose radiotherapy plus immunotherapy. The receptors here all came from a female donor with ovarian cancer.

This clonotype was seen ten or more times. The rearrangement joins TRBV5-1 to TRBJ2-1, with 9 bases fitting TRBD2. With V trimmed by 4 bases and J by 3 bases, 5 bases remained unmatched. The CDR3 runs 15 residues. Germline CDR1 is SGHRS and CDR2 is YFSETQ. The CDR3 region has the DNA TGCGCCAGCAGCACTGGGCGGGAGGGCTACAATGAGCAGTTCTTC. It translates to CASSTGREGYNEQFF.

The sample holds many counts of this clonotype. The V gene is TRBV6-2 or TRBV6-3, the J gene TRBJ1-1; tentative D call: TRBD1 (5 bases). The germline V gene encodes CDR1 MNHEY and CDR2 SVGEGT. There are 12 residues in the CDR3. V was pared by 8 bases and J by 1 base, with 8 bases between. The DNA of the CDR3 is TGTGCCAGCCGGACATGGAACACTGAAGCTTTCTTT. The encoded protein is CASRTWNTEAFF.

This clonotype appeared a single time. A single base separates this from a much larger clone, so it may be a read error. The rearrangement joins TRBV7-9 to TRBJ2-1; D call uncertain. This CDR3 has 13 amino acids. Germline loops: CDR1 SEHNR, CDR2 FQNEAQ (reference sequence). The DNA of the CDR3 is TGTGCCAGAAGCTTAGTCCAATACAATGAGCAGTTCTTC. This sequence encodes CARSLVQYNEQFF.